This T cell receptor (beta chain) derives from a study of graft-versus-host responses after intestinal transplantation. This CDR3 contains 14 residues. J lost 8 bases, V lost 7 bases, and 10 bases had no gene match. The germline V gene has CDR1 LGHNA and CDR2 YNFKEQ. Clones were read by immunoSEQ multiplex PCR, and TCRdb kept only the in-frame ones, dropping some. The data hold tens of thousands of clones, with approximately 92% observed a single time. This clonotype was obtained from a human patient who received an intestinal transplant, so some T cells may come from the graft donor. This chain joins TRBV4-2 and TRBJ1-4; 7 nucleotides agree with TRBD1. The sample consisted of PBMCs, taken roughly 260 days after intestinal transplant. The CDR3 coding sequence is TGTGCCAGCACCCCGGACAGGATGGGGGAAAAACTGTTTTTT. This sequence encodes CASTPDRMGEKLFF.